This T cell receptor beta chain was obtained from a study of T cell responses to AZD1222 COVID-19 vaccine. Measured with immunoSEQ multiplex PCR; TCRdb has only the in-frame clones, and not every one. Of 150,000 to 200,000 clones listed, 92% were seen once; the top ten hold around 0.99%. Germline CDR1 reads MNHEY; CDR2 reads SVGAGI. The ends lost 5 bases at V and 5 bases at J; junction bases unmatched: 8. CDR3 size: 14 residues. The sequences come from peripheral blood, collected 28 days after the second AZD1222 dose. V usage is TRBV6-5 and J usage is TRBJ1-2; 7 nucleotides agree with TRBD1. The source of this sequence is an adult who received the AZD1222 COVID-19 vaccine. The CDR3 nucleotides are TGTGCCAGCAGTCTCCCGGACAGGATTTATGGCTACACCTTC. It codes for CASSLPDRIYGYTF.